The clone carrying this T cell receptor beta chain was observed a few times. Its specificity is not known. The entry originates in a study of cytomegalovirus exposure and HLA in healthy donors. Overall study results and limits: Donors belonging to an Asian-associated ancestry cluster reportedly showed fewer N-insertions in productive TCRs than the 666-donor mean, according to what a later analysis found. Being indistinguishable, some V segments were excluded, TRBV6-2 and TRBV6-3 among them.

V was clipped by 0 bases and J by 1 base; unmatched bases: 4. Germline V gene lookup returns CDR1 SGHNT and CDR2 YYREEE (reference sequence). CDR3 length: 18 amino acids. A multiplex PCR was run with 60 Vbeta primers and 13 Jbeta primers. Clones were sequenced by immunoSEQ multiplex PCR, and TCRdb holds only the in-frame ones, with some missing. The profile shows about 140,000 clones, roughly three fifths of them singletons. V and J are TRBV5-4 and TRBJ2-3; TRBD2 matches at 14 bases. Material: PBMCs. The TCR comes from an older woman in good health and CMV-seronegative. The CDR3 sequence is CASSLGTSGRWGTDTQYF. The CDR3 region has the DNA TGTGCCAGCAGCTTGGGGACTAGCGGGAGGTGGGGCACAGATACGCAGTATTTT.